Here is one T cell receptor (beta chain) with its context. The repertoire was sequenced with immunoSEQ multiplex PCR; TCRdb's copy has only in-frame clones and lacks some. The table has roughly 93,000 clones, around 95% seen once. The data derive from a study of technical replicates of blood from a handful of donors. The sequence was obtained from a human donor in good health. Sequencing was performed on T cells isolated from PBMCs.

CDR3 DNA sequence: TGTGCCAGTAGTACCCAGGGGGCAGATACGCAGTATTTT. Translated, it gives CASSTQGADTQYF. The chain employs TRBV19 and TRBJ2-3, with TRBD1 matching over 7 bases. CDR1 and CDR2 (germline): LNHDA, SQIVND (reference sequence). V lost 4 bases and J lost 4; bases outside the gene matches: 2. This CDR3 contains 13 residues. The full variable domain, its missing parts supplied by reference TRBV19 and TRBJ2-3, is DGGITQSPKYLFRKEGQNVTLSCEQNLNHDAMYWYRQDPGQGLRLIYYSQIVNDFQKGDIAEGYSVSREKKESFPLTVTSAQKNPTAFYLCASSTQGADTQYFGPGTRLTVL.